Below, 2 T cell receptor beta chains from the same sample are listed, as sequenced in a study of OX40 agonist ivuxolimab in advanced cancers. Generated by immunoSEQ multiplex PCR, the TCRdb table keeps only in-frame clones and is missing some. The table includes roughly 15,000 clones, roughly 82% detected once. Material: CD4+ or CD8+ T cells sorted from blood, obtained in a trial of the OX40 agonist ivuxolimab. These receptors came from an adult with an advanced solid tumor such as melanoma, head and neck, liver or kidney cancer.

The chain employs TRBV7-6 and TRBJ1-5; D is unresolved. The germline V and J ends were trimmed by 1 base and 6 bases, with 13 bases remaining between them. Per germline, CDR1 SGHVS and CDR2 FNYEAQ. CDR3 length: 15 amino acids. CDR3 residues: CASSLVDGRGQPQHF. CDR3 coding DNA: TGTGCCAGCAGCTTAGTTGACGGGCGGGGTCAGCCCCAGCATTTT.

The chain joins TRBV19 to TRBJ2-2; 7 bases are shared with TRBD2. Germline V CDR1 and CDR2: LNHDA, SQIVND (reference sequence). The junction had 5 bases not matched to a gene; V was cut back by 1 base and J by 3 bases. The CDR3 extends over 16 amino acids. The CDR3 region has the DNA TGTGCCAGTAGTATAGGTGGGAGCGGGGACACCGGGGAGCTGTTTTTT. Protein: CASSIGGSGDTGELFF.